Below, one T cell receptor beta chain is given with its context. This clonotype has just a few counts. Its antigen is currently not known. Per-nucleotide qualities are absent, and no much larger clonotype sits a single base away. Sequences DFQATT (CDR1) and SNEGSKA (CDR2) are obtained from the germline V gene (reference sequence). From cysteine to phenylalanine, the CDR3 is 14 amino acids long. The retained sequence is limited to the CDR3, 42 bases, with the frame set at the first base. This entry belongs to a study of T-cell memory formation after mild COVID-19 (dated by TCRdb to the early 2020s). Looking at the study overall: Most TCR sequence clusters were specific to one of the two donors. Longitudinal TCRalpha and TCRbeta repertoire sequencing tracked T-cell clones expanding and contracting after mild COVID-19 in a couple of donors. Two young, previously healthy adult volunteers, one female and one male, were included in the cohort. Findings and caveats that apply to the study as a whole: Clones contracting from day 15 to 85 had balanced CD4/CD8 phenotypes, while a second wave expanding from day 15 to 37 was biased towards CD4+. Contracting CD4+ clones were located mainly in the CM and EM memory subsets, whereas CD8+ clones were found to be enriched in EMRA. SARS-CoV-2 specificity was not confirmed for the second-wave clones peaking on day 37. Only a couple of mild cases were covered by the study, and larger cohorts that include severe cases with pre-infection samples were considered necessary. Some responding clones were detected in pre-infection memory, suggesting pre-existing cross-reactive memory T cells joined the SARS-CoV-2 response.

For sequencing, an Illumina NovaSeq 6000 was employed. cDNA libraries for TCRalpha and TCRbeta were prepared by 5'RACE using constant-segment primers, with sample barcodes and unique molecular identifiers added. RNA was extracted from every sample with Trizol reagent. Library amplification was performed in two PCR steps, and a second sample barcode and Illumina TruSeq adapters were introduced in the second step. Libraries were sequenced on an Illumina NovaSeq with 2 x 150 bp paired-end reads. Per the source publication's procedure: With migec v1.2.7, reads were demultiplexed and then collapsed into UMI-guided consensus sequences. Using mixcr v2.1.11, UMI consensuses were aligned to TRA and TRB V and J templates and then assembled into clonotypes. Expanded or contracted clonotypes were those called significant by both edgeR and NoisET, with noise models trained on biological replicates. edgeR calls used a false discovery rate-adjusted p below 0.01 and a log2 fold-change threshold of 1. PCA with hierarchical clustering of max-normalized trajectories of the 1000 most abundant clonotypes was used as exploratory dynamics analysis. The CD4 or CD8 phenotype of responding clones was assigned using the separately sequenced CD4+ and CD8+ repertoires. TCRdb cleaned the public reads at Q25 with fastp, built clones with MiXCR and kept in-frame beta chains. Entries are consolidated by CDR3 protein sequence, retaining the most common genes and DNA. These V and J calls derive from TCRdb rather than the authors' analysis. The sample records about 430,000 distinct CDR3 sequences, approximately 24% of which are singletons. Of the sample, around 8.1% falls within the top ten clones.

Ficoll-Paque density gradient centrifugation was the method used to isolate PBMCs. Recombination connected TRBV20-1 to TRBJ1-4; the D region possibly corresponds to TRBD1 (5 bases align). The TCR sequence derives from an adult woman who had mild COVID-19 (a few samples of this study predate the infection). The sample titles of this study are shuffled in the database, so cell type and time point are left out; the donor was told from shared clones. The sequenced sample consisted of PBMCs or a T cell subset sorted from them (not recorded which). The CDR3 reads CASNSRQYNEKLFF. The DNA sequence is TGCGCTTCCAATTCCCGACAGTATAATGAAAAACTGTTTTTT.